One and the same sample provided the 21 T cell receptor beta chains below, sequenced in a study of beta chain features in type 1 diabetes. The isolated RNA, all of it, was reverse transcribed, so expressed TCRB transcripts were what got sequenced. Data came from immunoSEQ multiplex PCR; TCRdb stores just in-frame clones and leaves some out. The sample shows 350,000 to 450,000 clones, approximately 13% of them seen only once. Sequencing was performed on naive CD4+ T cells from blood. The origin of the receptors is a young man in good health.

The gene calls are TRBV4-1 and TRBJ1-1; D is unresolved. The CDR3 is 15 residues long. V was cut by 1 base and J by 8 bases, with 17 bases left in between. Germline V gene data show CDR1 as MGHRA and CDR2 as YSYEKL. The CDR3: CASSQVLRHPEEAFF. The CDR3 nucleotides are TGCGCCAGCAGCCAAGTCCTCCGACATCCCGAGGAAGCTTTCTTT.

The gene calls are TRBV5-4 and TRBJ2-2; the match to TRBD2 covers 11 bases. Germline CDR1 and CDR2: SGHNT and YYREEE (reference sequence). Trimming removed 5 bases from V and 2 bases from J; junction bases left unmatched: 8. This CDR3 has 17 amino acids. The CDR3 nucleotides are TGTGCCAGCAGTTATGCAAGACTAGCGGGAAACACCGGGGAGCTGTTTTTT. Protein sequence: CASSYARLAGNTGELFF.

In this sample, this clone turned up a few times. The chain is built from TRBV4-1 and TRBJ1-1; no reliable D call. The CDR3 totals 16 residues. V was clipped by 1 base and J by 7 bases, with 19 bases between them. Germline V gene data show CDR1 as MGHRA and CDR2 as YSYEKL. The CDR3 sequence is CASSQVSSWTTNEAFF. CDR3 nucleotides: TGCGCCAGCAGCCAAGTCTCTTCATGGACCACTAATGAAGCTTTCTTT.

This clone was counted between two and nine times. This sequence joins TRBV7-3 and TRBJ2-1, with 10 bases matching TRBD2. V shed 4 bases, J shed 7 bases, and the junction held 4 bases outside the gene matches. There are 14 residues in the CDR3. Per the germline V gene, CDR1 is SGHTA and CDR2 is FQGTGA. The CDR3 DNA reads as TGTGCCAGCAGCTCGGGGACTAGCGATAATGAGCAGTTCTTC. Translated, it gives CASSSGTSDNEQFF.

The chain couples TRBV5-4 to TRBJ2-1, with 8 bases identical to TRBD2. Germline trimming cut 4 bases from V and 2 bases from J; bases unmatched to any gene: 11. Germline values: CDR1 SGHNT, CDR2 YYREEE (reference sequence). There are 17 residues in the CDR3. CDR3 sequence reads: CASSPTKAGGTYNEQFF. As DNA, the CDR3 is TGTGCCAGCAGCCCGACTAAGGCGGGAGGTACCTACAATGAGCAGTTCTTC.

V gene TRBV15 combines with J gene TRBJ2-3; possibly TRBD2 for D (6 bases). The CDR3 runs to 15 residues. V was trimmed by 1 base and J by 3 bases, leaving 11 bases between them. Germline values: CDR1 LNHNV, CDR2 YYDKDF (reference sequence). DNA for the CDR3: TGTGCCACCAGCAGAGCGGGAGTTGGGACAGATACGCAGTATTTT. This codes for CATSRAGVGTDTQYF. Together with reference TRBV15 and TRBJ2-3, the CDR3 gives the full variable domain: DAMVIQNPRYQVTQFGKPVTLSCSQTLNHNVMYWYQQKSSQAPKLLFHYYDKDFNNEADTPDNFQSRRPNTSFCFLDIRSPGLGDTAMYLCATSRAGVGTDTQYFGPGTRLTVL.

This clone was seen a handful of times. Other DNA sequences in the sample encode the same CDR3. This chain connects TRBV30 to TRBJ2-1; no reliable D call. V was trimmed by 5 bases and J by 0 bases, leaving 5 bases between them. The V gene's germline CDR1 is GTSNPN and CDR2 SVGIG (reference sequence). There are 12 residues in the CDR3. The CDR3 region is CAWGDSYNEQFF. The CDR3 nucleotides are TGTGCCTGGGGGGACTCCTACAATGAGCAGTTCTTC.

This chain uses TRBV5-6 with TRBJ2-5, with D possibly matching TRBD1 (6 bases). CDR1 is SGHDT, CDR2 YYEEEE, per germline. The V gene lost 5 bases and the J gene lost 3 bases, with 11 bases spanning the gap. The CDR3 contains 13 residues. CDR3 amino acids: CASRVTGEETQYF. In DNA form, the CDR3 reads TGTGCCAGCAGGGTGACAGGAGAAGAGACCCAGTACTTC.

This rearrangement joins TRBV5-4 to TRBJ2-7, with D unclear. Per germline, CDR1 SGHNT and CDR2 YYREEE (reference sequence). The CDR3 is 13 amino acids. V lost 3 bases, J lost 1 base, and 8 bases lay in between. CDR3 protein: CASSSQSSYEQYF. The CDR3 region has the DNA TGTGCCAGCAGCTCGCAAAGTTCCTACGAGCAGTACTTC.

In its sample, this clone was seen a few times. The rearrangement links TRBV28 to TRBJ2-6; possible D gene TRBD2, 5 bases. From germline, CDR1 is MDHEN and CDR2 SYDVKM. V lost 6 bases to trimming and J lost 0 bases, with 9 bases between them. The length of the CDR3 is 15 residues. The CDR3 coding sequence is TGTGCCAGCAGACCACGGGACTCTGGGGCCAACGTCCTGACTTTC. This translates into CASRPRDSGANVLTF.

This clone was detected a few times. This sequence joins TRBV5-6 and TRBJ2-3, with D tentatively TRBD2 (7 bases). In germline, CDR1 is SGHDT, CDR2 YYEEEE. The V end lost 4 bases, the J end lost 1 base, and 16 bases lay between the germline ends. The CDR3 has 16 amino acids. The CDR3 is CASSVRGTIRTDTQYF. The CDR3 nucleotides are TGTGCCAGCAGCGTAAGGGGGACTATTCGCACAGATACGCAGTATTTT.

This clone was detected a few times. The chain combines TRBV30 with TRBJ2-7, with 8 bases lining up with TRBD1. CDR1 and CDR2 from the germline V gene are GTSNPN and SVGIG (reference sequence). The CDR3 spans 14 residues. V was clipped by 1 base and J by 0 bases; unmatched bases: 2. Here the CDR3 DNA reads TGTGCCTGGAGTGCAGGGGGCGGCTCCTACGAGCAGTACGTC. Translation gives CAWSAGGGSYEQYV.

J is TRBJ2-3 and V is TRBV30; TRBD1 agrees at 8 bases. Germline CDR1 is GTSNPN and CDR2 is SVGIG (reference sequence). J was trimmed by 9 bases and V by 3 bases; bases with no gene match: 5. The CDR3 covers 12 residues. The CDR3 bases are TGTGCCTGGAGCGCCTACAGGGGGACGCAGTATTTT. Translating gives CAWSAYRGTQYF.

The CDR3 DNA follows: TGTGCCAGCAGCTTAGTACAGGGACCCACTGAAGCTTTCTTT. It encodes CASSLVQGPTEAFF. The V and J genes are TRBV7-6 and TRBJ1-1; maybe TRBD1 (6 bases). In germline, CDR1 is SGHVS, CDR2 FNYEAQ. The V end was cut by 1 base, the J end by 4 bases, with 10 bases between. This CDR3 spans 14 amino acids.

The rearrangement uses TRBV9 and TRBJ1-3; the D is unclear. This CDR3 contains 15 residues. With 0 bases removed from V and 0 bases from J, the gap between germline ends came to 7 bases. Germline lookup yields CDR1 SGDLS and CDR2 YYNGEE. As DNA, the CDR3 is TGTGCCAGCAGCGTAGCCGGGCACTCTGGAAACACCATATATTTT. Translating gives CASSVAGHSGNTIYF. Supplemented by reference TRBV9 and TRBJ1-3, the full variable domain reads DSGVTQTPKHLITATGQRVTLRCSPRSGDLSVYWYQQSLDQGLQFLIQYYNGEERAKGNILERFSAQQFPDLHSELNLSSLELGDSALYFCASSVAGHSGNTIYFGEGSWLTVV.

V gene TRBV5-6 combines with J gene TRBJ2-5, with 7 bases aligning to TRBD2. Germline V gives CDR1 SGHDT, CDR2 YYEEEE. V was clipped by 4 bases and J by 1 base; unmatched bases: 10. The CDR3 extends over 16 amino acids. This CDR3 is CASSLLAELSQETQYF. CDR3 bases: TGTGCCAGCAGCCTCCTAGCGGAATTATCCCAAGAGACCCAGTACTTC.

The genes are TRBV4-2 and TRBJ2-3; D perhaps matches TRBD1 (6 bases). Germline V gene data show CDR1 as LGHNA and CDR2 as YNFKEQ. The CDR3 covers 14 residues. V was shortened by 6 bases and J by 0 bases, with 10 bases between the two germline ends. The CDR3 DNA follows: TGTGCCAGCAGTCCTACAGGGAGCACAGATACGCAGTATTTT. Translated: CASSPTGSTDTQYF.

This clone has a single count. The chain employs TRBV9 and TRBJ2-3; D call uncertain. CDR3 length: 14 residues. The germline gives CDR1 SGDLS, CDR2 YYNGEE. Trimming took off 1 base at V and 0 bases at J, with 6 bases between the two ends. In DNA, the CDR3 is TGTGCCAGCAGCGTAAAGCCTAGCACAGATACGCAGTATTTT. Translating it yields CASSVKPSTDTQYF.

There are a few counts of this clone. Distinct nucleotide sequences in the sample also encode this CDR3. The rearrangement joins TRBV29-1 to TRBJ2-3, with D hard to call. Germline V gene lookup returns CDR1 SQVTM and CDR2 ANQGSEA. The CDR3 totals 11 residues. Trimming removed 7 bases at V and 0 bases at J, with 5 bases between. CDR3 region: CSGTSTDTQYF. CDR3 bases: TGCAGCGGGACCAGCACAGATACGCAGTATTTT.

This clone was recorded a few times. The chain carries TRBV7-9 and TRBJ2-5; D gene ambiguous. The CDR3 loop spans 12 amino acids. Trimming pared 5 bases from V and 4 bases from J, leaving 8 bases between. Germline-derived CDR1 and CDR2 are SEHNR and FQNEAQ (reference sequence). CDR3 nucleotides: TGTGCCAGCAGCCCAACCGGAGAGACCCAGTACTTC. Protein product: CASSPTGETQYF.

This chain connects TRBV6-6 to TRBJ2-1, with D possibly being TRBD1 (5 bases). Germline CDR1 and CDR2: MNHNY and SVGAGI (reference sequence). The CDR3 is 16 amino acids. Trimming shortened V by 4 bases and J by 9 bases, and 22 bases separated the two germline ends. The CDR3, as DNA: TGTGCCAGCAGTTCCCACCGGGCAGGGAAGGGTAGTGAGCAGTTCTTC. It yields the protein CASSSHRAGKGSEQFF.